The source of this TCR beta chain is a study of T cell responses to AZD1222 COVID-19 vaccine. Between the trimmed V and J ends, which lost 4 bases and 3 bases, there was a span of 7 bases. Germline V lookup: CDR1 SNHLY, CDR2 FYNNEI. The CDR3 sequence is 13 residues long. Sequencing was performed with immunoSEQ multiplex PCR; in TCRdb, only in-frame clones are kept and a portion is missing. The data show under 150,000 clones, around 92% seen once. This clone is a singleton in its sample. Its antigen is unidentified. Findings and caveats of the study: Spike as a whole was targeted by vaccine-associated CD4 TCRs, dominant at 160-218 and 743-854.

This clonotype was obtained from an adult who received the AZD1222 COVID-19 vaccine. The chain joins TRBV2 to TRBJ2-4; no clear D gene. Specimen: peripheral blood, collected 28 days after the second AZD1222 dose. CDR3 DNA: TGTGCCAGCAGTGGGCAGGACAAAAACATTCAGTACTTC. As protein: CASSGQDKNIQYF.